A single TCR beta chain is shown here with its context. The target antigen is unknown. V trimming: 6 bases; J trimming: 7 bases; junction bases outside the gene matches: 6. The germline V gene has CDR1 MDHEN and CDR2 SYDVKM. The CDR3 covers 13 residues. Sequencing used immunoSEQ multiplex PCR; TCRdb keeps in-frame clones, though not all of them. The sample carries about 4,700 clones, 85% recorded once. This sample was taken from a study of brain metastases from non-small cell lung cancer. Overall study results and limits: Compared with primary tumors, brain metastases showed less T-cell infiltration. Expanded T-cell clones appeared in around 60% of brain metastases over primaries. Metastases had sparse T cells but largely shared repertoires with primaries.

The specimen sequenced was primary lung tumor tissue. The TCR was taken from a donor aged 40 or older with non-small cell lung cancer. The chain uses TRBV28 and TRBJ1-5; 7 bases align to TRBD1. The CDR3 spells CASREGAGQPQHF. In DNA form, the CDR3 reads TGTGCCAGCAGGGAGGGGGCGGGACAGCCCCAGCATTTT.